A selection of T cell receptor beta chains follows, all from one sample in a study of identical twins. One entry per CDR3 protein results from TCRdb running MiXCR on the 5' RACE reads. This sample has 450,000 or so distinct CDR3 sequences; 20% to 30% occur once, and the top ten carry just under 3%. These data were likewise used in another study, on T cells expressing NK-cell markers.

The sequenced sample was CD4+ T cells sorted from blood. Source of these receptors: a woman under 30 in good health. CDR3s include the opening cysteine and the closing phenylalanine or tryptophan. Fields, in order: D gene, CDR3 length, clone size, J gene, V gene, CDR3 protein, CDR3 DNA. The D gene is left open where the match is weak. Some rows have no size entry. The others give once, few or many, or a class for an expanded clone.

D: NA
length: 13
size: NA
J: TRBJ1-1
V: TRBV20-1
CDR3: CSARDRAGTEAFF
DNA: TGCAGTGCTAGAGATCGGGCGGGCACTGAAGCTTTCTTT

D: TRBD1
length: 16
size: NA
J: TRBJ2-2
V: TRBV30
CDR3: CASNLDRVTNTGELFF
DNA: TGTGCCTCAAACCTCGACAGGGTGACGAACACCGGGGAGCTGTTTTTT

D: NA
length: 14
size: few
J: TRBJ1-2
V: TRBV5-1
CDR3: CASSYGREVRGYTF
DNA: TGCGCCAGCAGCTACGGCAGGGAAGTTAGAGGCTACACCTTC

D: NA
length: 15
size: NA
J: TRBJ2-1
V: TRBV7-9
CDR3: CASSLDGGGGNEQFF
DNA: TGTGCCAGCAGCCTCGACGGGGGAGGGGGCAATGAGCAGTTCTTC

D: TRBD1
length: 15
size: few
J: TRBJ2-7
V: TRBV11-2
CDR3: CASGNLGQGVYEQYF
DNA: TGTGCCAGCGGCAACCTTGGACAGGGGGTATACGAGCAGTACTTC

D: NA
length: 14
size: NA
J: TRBJ1-2
V: TRBV20-1
CDR3: CSSLKGTFPIGYTF
DNA: TGCAGTTCACTCAAGGGTACCTTTCCTATTGGCTACACCTTC

D: NA
length: 13
size: few
J: TRBJ2-1
V: TRBV5-1
CDR3: CASSSGLLNGQFF
DNA: TGCGCCAGCAGCTCAGGACTACTAAATGGGCAGTTCTTC

D: NA
length: 11
size: NA
J: TRBJ1-1
V: TRBV10-3
CDR3: CAISGTGAAFF
DNA: TGTGCCATCTCGGGGACCGGTGCTGCTTTCTTT

D: NA
length: 13
size: few
J: TRBJ2-7
V: TRBV10-3
CDR3: CAISGGVAYEQYF
DNA: TGTGCCATCAGTGGCGGGGTCGCCTACGAGCAGTACTTC

D: NA
length: 14
size: NA
J: TRBJ2-2
V: TRBV12-3/TRBV12-4
CDR3: CASSLSANTGELFF
DNA: TGTGCCAGCAGTTTATCAGCGAACACCGGGGAGCTGTTTTTT

D: NA
length: 15
size: NA
J: TRBJ2-3
V: TRBV6-1
CDR3: CASSDAGPGPDTQYF
DNA: TGTGCCAGCAGTGACGCTGGACCGGGCCCAGATACGCAGTATTTT

D: NA
length: 14
size: NA
J: TRBJ2-6
V: TRBV12-3/TRBV12-4
CDR3: CASSLVRGANVLTF
DNA: TGTGCCAGCAGTTTAGTTCGAGGGGCCAACGTCCTGACTTTC

D: NA
length: 12
size: few
J: TRBJ2-7
V: TRBV5-6
CDR3: CASRQGNNEQYF
DNA: TGTGCCAGCAGACAGGGTAATAACGAGCAGTACTTC